A single sample is the source of the 11 T cell receptor beta chains below, sequenced in a study of OX40 agonist ivuxolimab in advanced cancers. This table comes from immunoSEQ multiplex PCR, and its TCRdb copy is limited to in-frame clones, with some not included. This sample has about 32,000 clones, with 81% found just once. Specimen: CD4+ or CD8+ T cells sorted from blood, collected in a trial of the OX40 agonist ivuxolimab. These receptors were taken from an adult with an advanced solid tumor such as melanoma, head and neck, liver or kidney cancer.

The J gene is TRBJ2-3, the V gene TRBV11-2; D remains ambiguous. Germline lookup yields CDR1 SGHAT and CDR2 FQNNGV. CDR3 length equals 13 residues. V lost 1 base to trimming and J lost 1 base, with 3 bases between them. Written as DNA, the CDR3 is TGTGCCAGCAGCTTAGCGGGCACAGATACGCAGTATTTT. Translating it yields CASSLAGTDTQYF. The variable domain in full, completed from reference TRBV11-2 and TRBJ2-3, reads EAGVAQSPRYKIIEKRQSVAFWCNPISGHATLYWYQQILGQGPKLLIQFQNNGVVDDSQLPKDRFSAERLKGVDSTLKIQPAKLEDSAVYLCASSLAGTDTQYFGPGTRLTVL.

The chain carries TRBV7-3 and TRBJ1-6; D gene unclear. V was shortened by 6 bases and J by 7 bases, with 10 bases between the two germline ends. Germline loops: CDR1 SGHTA, CDR2 FQGTGA. This CDR3 is 13 amino acids long. The CDR3 region has the DNA TGTGCCAGCAGTAAGGACGGAAATTCACCCCTCCACTTT. It yields the protein CASSKDGNSPLHF.

The chain recombines TRBV28 with TRBJ2-7, with 8 bases that match TRBD1. Germline CDR1 is MDHEN and CDR2 is SYDVKM. V was pared by 3 bases and J by 5 bases, with 6 bases of the junction left unmatched. This CDR3 contains 14 residues. CDR3 in amino acids: CASSFEAGGNEQYF. The CDR3 DNA is TGTGCCAGCAGTTTCGAGGCAGGGGGCAACGAGCAGTACTTC.

The chain carries TRBV2 and TRBJ2-1; D is unresolved. Germline CDR1 reads SNHLY; CDR2 reads FYNNEI. Trimming pared 2 bases from V and 8 bases from J, leaving 4 bases between. CDR3 length equals 11 residues. In DNA, the CDR3 is TGTGCCAGCAGTGAAATTCATGAGCAGTTCTTC. Amino acid sequence: CASSEIHEQFF.

The V gene is TRBV10-3, the J gene TRBJ2-7; 12 nucleotides agree with TRBD2. The CDR3 consists of 18 residues. The germline CDR1 and CDR2 sequences are ENHRY and SYGVKD. The ends lost 6 bases at V and 0 bases at J; junction bases unmatched: 12. CDR3 DNA: TGTGCCATCAGCCGCGGACTAGCGGGAAGGCCCCGCTCCTACGAGCAGTACTTC. Protein: CAISRGLAGRPRSYEQYF.

The chain recombines TRBV6-4 with TRBJ2-1, with a tentative D call TRBD1 (6 bases). There are 15 residues in the CDR3. V lost 5 bases to trimming and J lost 8 bases, with 19 bases between them. Germline V gene sequence: CDR1 MRHNA, CDR2 SNTAGT. The CDR3 nucleotides read TGTGCCAGCAGTAACTTTTTTGGGACACCCGATGAGCAGTTCTTC. Translating gives CASSNFFGTPDEQFF.

This chain links TRBV29-1 with TRBJ2-1; D might be TRBD1 (5 bases). Trimming left V 0 bases short and J 8 bases short, with 8 bases between. Germline V lookup: CDR1 SQVTM, CDR2 ANQGSEA. The CDR3 length is 12 residues. CDR3 in amino acids: CSVEEPRDEQFF. CDR3 nucleotides: TGCAGCGTTGAAGAGCCCAGGGATGAGCAGTTCTTC.

Of note for this clone: The same CDR3 can be traced to other DNA sequences in this sample. This chain connects TRBV6-5 to TRBJ2-4, with D hard to call. Germline assignment: CDR1 MNHEY and CDR2 SVGAGI. Deletions cut 5 bases from V and 0 bases from J, with 5 bases between. There are 13 residues in the CDR3. The CDR3 loop is CASSLLAKNIQYF. CDR3 DNA: TGTGCCAGCAGTCTACTAGCCAAAAACATTCAGTACTTC.

This chain joins TRBV18 and TRBJ1-1, with D perhaps TRBD1 (5 bases). The CDR3 has 13 residues. Germline V lookup: CDR1 KGHSH, CDR2 LQKENI. V lost 6 bases to trimming and J lost 10 bases, with 18 bases between them. CDR3 sequence: CASSQDVNGGAFF. The DNA of the CDR3 is TGTGCCAGCTCCCAAGACGTCAACGGGGGAGCTTTCTTT. Looking up the rest from reference TRBV18 and TRBJ1-1 gives the full variable domain: NAGVMQNPRHLVRRRGQEARLRCSPMKGHSHVYWYRQLPEEGLKFMVYLQKENIIDESGMPKERFSAEFPKEGPSILRIQQVVRGDSAAYFCASSQDVNGGAFFGQGTRLTVV.

This chain joins TRBV14 and TRBJ1-2; D unresolved. CDR3 size: 14 residues. The V gene lost 1 base and the J gene lost 4 bases, with 10 bases spanning the gap. Germline-derived CDR1 and CDR2 are SGHDN and FVKESK. The CDR3 DNA sequence: TGTGCCAGCAGCCAAGTAAGATTGCTCTATGGCTACACCTTC. Its translation: CASSQVRLLYGYTF.

This clone was seen only a few times. The chain has TRBV28 and TRBJ2-7, with 7 nucleotides matching TRBD2. The CDR3 contains 16 residues. Germline CDR1 reads MDHEN; CDR2 reads SYDVKM. J gave up 9 bases and V 2 bases, and 16 bases lay outside the gene matches. In nucleotides, the CDR3 is TGTGCCAGCAGTTTAGGAAGCGGGGCAGCCGTCGGTTGGCAGTACTTC. This encodes CASSLGSGAAVGWQYF.